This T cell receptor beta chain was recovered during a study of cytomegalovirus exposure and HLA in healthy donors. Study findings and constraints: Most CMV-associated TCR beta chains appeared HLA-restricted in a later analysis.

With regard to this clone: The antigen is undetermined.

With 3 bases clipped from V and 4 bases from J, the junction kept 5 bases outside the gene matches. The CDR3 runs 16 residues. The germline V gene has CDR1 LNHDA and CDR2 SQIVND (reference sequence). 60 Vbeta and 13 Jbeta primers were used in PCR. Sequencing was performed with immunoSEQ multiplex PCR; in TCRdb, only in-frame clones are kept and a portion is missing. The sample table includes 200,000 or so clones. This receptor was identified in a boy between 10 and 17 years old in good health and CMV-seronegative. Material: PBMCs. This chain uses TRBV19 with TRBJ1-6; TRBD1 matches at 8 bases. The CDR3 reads CASSIGQGRYNSPLHF. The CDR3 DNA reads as TGTGCCAGTAGTATTGGACAGGGACGATATAATTCACCCCTCCACTTT.